Listed below are T cell receptor beta chains from one sample, sequenced in a study of CD8 T cells in Susac syndrome. One entry per CDR3 protein, called by TCRdb with MiXCR from the immunoSEQ multiplex PCR reads. Here the sample spans about 140,000 distinct CDR3 sequences, around 95% being singletons. Sequencing was performed on CD4+ T cells from PBMCs. Receptors were obtained from a human donor with Susac syndrome. The CDR3 runs from the conserved cysteine through the conserved F or W. Fields, in order: V gene, clone size, CDR3 protein. For some rows the clone size is stated as once, few or many, or as a class when expanded; others skip it.

v_call: TRBV9; clone_size: .; cdr3_aa: CASSHGGAVLETQYF
v_call: TRBV9; clone_size: .; cdr3_aa: CASSVENGFYGYTF
v_call: TRBV15; clone_size: .; cdr3_aa: CATSRHLNTEAFF
v_call: TRBV3-1; clone_size: once; cdr3_aa: CASSQEMGHNYEQYF
v_call: TRBV20-1; clone_size: .; cdr3_aa: CSAGRETGEQYF
v_call: TRBV9; clone_size: .; cdr3_aa: CASSVMAGVYNEQFF
v_call: TRBV19; clone_size: .; cdr3_aa: CASNFEANYGYTF
v_call: TRBV15; clone_size: .; cdr3_aa: CATSRVGLLAGPNTDTQYF
v_call: TRBV20-1; clone_size: .; cdr3_aa: CSARVTGGKEKLFF
v_call: TRBV4-1; clone_size: .; cdr3_aa: CASSQGRGVLDIQYF
v_call: TRBV11-2; clone_size: .; cdr3_aa: CASSLTTGGIETQYF
v_call: TRBV6-2/TRBV6-3; clone_size: .; cdr3_aa: CASSWIRSYEQYF
v_call: TRBV28; clone_size: .; cdr3_aa: CASNGGHILQFF
v_call: TRBV9; clone_size: .; cdr3_aa: CASSHGQGVKAFF
v_call: TRBV7-9; clone_size: .; cdr3_aa: CASSDSVNYGYTF
v_call: TRBV29-1; clone_size: .; cdr3_aa: CSAQPGQVDGYTF
v_call: TRBV11-2; clone_size: .; cdr3_aa: CASSPRGSGLNTDTQYF
v_call: TRBV14; clone_size: .; cdr3_aa: CASSQVYNEQFF
v_call: TRBV4-1; clone_size: once; cdr3_aa: CASSQVPTGRNQPQHF
v_call: TRBV12-3/TRBV12-4; clone_size: .; cdr3_aa: CASRTTANYGYTF
v_call: TRBV6-5; clone_size: .; cdr3_aa: CASSYRRGDYEQYF
v_call: TRBV5-1; clone_size: .; cdr3_aa: CASSLATPNEQFF
v_call: TRBV5-1; clone_size: .; cdr3_aa: CASSLETSGRTYEQYF
v_call: TRBV29-1; clone_size: .; cdr3_aa: CSVESAPKSSGANVLTF
v_call: TRBV29-1; clone_size: once; cdr3_aa: CSVEDTVGLRSNTEAFF
v_call: TRBV20-1; clone_size: .; cdr3_aa: CSARDPIRGYQPQHF